This TCR beta chain emerged from a study of cytomegalovirus exposure and HLA in healthy donors. Study outcomes and limitations: A later analysis linked a missense DCLRE1C variant to TCR beta V- and J-gene trimming. Certain indistinguishable V segments, among them TRBV6-2 and TRBV6-3, were excluded. CMV serostatus stood as the only immune exposure information on hand.

A multiplex PCR was run with 60 Vbeta primers and 13 Jbeta primers. The protocol was immunoSEQ multiplex PCR, while the TCRdb copy is restricted to in-frame clones and leaves out a portion. The profile shows about 140,000 clones, roughly 80% of them singletons. CDR3 size: 17 residues. The V gene end was trimmed by 0 bases and the J gene end by 4 bases; junction bases not matched to a gene: 4. Germline CDR1 is SGHRS and CDR2 is YFSETQ. This clone was detected only a few times. Its antigen is unidentified. The sequence was obtained from a woman between 45 and 65 years old in good health and CMV-seropositive. The V and J genes are TRBV5-1 and TRBJ2-3; 14 bases agree with TRBD2. Sample: PBMCs. CDR3 region: CASSLETSGGAADTQYF. In nucleotides, the CDR3 is TGCGCCAGCAGCTTGGAGACTAGCGGGGGGGCGGCAGATACGCAGTATTTT. Together with reference TRBV5-1 and TRBJ2-3, the CDR3 gives the full variable domain: KAGVTQTPRYLIKTRGQQVTLSCSPISGHRSVSWYQQTPGQGLQFLFEYFSETQRNKGNFPGRFSGRQFSNSRSEMNVSTLELGDSALYLCASSLETSGGAADTQYFGPGTRLTVL.